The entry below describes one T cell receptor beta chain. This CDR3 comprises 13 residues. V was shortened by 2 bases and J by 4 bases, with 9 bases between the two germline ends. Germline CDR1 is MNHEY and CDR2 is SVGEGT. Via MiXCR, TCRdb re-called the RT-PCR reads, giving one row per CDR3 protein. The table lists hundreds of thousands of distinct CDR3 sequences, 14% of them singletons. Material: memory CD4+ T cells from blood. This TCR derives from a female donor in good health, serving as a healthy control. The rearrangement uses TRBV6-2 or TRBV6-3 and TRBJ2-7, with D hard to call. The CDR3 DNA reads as TGTGCCAGCAGTTACAATAAAGGATACGAGCAGTACTTC. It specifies CASSYNKGYEQYF.